These 12 T cell receptor beta chains were all obtained from the same sample, sequenced in a study of blood T cells in healthy people across ages. Primers used in a second PCR of roughly 6 to 12 cycles were a sample-barcoded 5' primer and a J-beta primer mix. MiXCR, applied by TCRdb to the 5' RACE reads, yields one record per CDR3 protein. In the table there are around 580,000 distinct CDR3 sequences, 47% of which are singletons. The sequencing sample was made of blood. The receptors shown here come from an elderly man in good health.

The chain joins TRBV5-6 to TRBJ2-3; D not resolved. This CDR3 comprises 15 residues. The V gene's germline CDR1 is SGHDT and CDR2 YYEEEE. Deletions cut 0 bases from V and 0 bases from J, with 8 bases between. The CDR3 DNA is TGTGCCAGCAGCTTGGTTCTCGGGAGCACAGATACGCAGTATTTT. Amino acids: CASSLVLGSTDTQYF.

This clonotype was counted once. One end of the junction varies from germline; a read error may be responsible. The chain joins TRBV7-9 to TRBJ1-2; TRBD1 matches at 9 bases. The CDR3 length is 13 residues. Germline V gene sequence: CDR1 SEHNR, CDR2 FQNEAQ (reference sequence). CDR3 in DNA: TGTACCAGCAGCCTAAAACAGGGGGCAGGCTACACCTTC. Amino acids: CTSSLKQGAGYTF.

The chain carries TRBV7-2 and TRBJ2-3; D perhaps matches TRBD2 (5 bases). Trimming removed 3 bases from V and 5 bases from J, with 15 bases in between. CDR3 length: 15 amino acids. Germline lookup yields CDR1 SGHTA and CDR2 FQGNSA. The CDR3 DNA reads as TGTGCCAGCAGCTTTGGAGCGGCCATGGGAGATACGCAGTATTTT. It codes for CASSFGAAMGDTQYF.

This clonotype was detected only a few times. The rearrangement joins TRBV5-6 to TRBJ2-3, with D tentatively TRBD1 (6 bases). The CDR3 runs to 14 residues. The V gene's germline CDR1 is SGHDT and CDR2 YYEEEE. V shed 4 bases and J shed 6 bases, with 15 bases lying between them. The DNA for the CDR3 is TGTGCCAGCAGCCAGCCAGGGGTGAGGGATACGCAGTATTTT. The encoded protein is CASSQPGVRDTQYF.

The chain links TRBV4-3 to TRBJ2-4, with TRBD2 identical over 9 bases. The J call may be faulty, since TRBJ2-5 better matches the DNA end. The CDR3 has 18 residues. Germline CDR1 reads LGHNA; CDR2 reads YSLEER. CDR3 DNA: TGCGCCAGCAGCCAAGCGGGGAGGGGGACTAGCCCTAAAGAGACCCAGTACTTC. Translated: CASSQAGRGTSPKETQYF.

The gene calls are TRBV7-9 and TRBJ2-2; 11 bases fit TRBD2. V was pared by 6 bases and J by 1 base, with 4 bases of the junction left unmatched. The CDR3 loop spans 16 amino acids. The germline CDR1 and CDR2 sequences are SEHNR and FQNEAQ (reference sequence). Here the CDR3 reads CASRKTSGKNTGELFF. DNA for the CDR3: TGTGCCAGCAGGAAGACTAGCGGGAAGAACACCGGGGAGCTGTTTTTT.

This clonotype was observed a handful of times. The chain combines TRBV10-3 with TRBJ2-7, with unresolved D. V was trimmed by 0 bases and J by 0 bases, leaving 3 bases between them. The CDR3 extends over 13 amino acids. Germline-derived CDR1 and CDR2 are ENHRY and SYGVKD. CDR3: CAISESDSYEQYF. The CDR3 DNA reads TGTGCCATCAGTGAGTCCGACTCCTACGAGCAGTACTTC.

This chain connects TRBV15 to TRBJ2-1, with 9 bases lining up with TRBD1. V was pared by 1 base and J by 5 bases, with 3 bases of the junction left unmatched. The CDR3 covers 15 residues. CDR1 and CDR2 from the germline V gene are LNHNV and YYDKDF (reference sequence). CDR3 bases: TGTGCCACCAGCAGAGCTGGGACAGGGAACAATGAGCAGTTCTTC. Its protein is CATSRAGTGNNEQFF.

This clonotype has only a few counts. This may stem from a read error, because a much larger clone lies one nucleotide away. This rearrangement joins TRBV6-6 to TRBJ1-4, with D unresolved. CDR1 and CDR2 from the germline V gene are MNHNY and SVGAGI (reference sequence). The CDR3 extends over 12 amino acids. V lost 2 bases and J lost 8, with 6 bases in between. DNA for the CDR3: TGTGCCAGCAGTTACCCCGGAGAAAAACTGTTTTTT. Amino acid sequence: CASSYPGEKLFF.

The chain links TRBV12-3 or TRBV12-4 to TRBJ2-7; tentatively, D is TRBD1 or TRBD2 (5 bases each). The CDR3 runs to 17 residues. Trimming cost V 6 bases and J 1 base, with 22 bases left between them. CDR3 DNA: TGTGCCAGCAGCCGTGTGTTGGGGGTGGACTTTTCCTACGAGCAGTACTTC. Translation gives CASSRVLGVDFSYEQYF.

This clonotype was observed a few times. V usage is TRBV9 and J usage is TRBJ2-3; D unresolved. V gave up 0 bases and J gave up 0 bases, with 8 bases separating them. This CDR3 region has 15 residues. CDR1 and CDR2 from the germline V gene are SGDLS and YYNGEE. CDR3 DNA sequence: TGTGCCAGCAGCGTAGGCTCAGCGAGCACAGATACGCAGTATTTT. It specifies CASSVGSASTDTQYF.

This clonotype was counted once. One end of the junction fails to match germline, which may point to a read error. This chain uses TRBV6-5 with TRBJ1-2, with TRBD1 as a possible D gene (5 bases). Germline V gene sequence: CDR1 MNHEY, CDR2 SVGAGI. The CDR3 has 15 amino acids. In DNA, the CDR3 is TGTGCCGGCAGTCATGAGCCGGGGGTTGGCTATGGCTACACCTTC. This translates into CAGSHEPGVGYGYTF.